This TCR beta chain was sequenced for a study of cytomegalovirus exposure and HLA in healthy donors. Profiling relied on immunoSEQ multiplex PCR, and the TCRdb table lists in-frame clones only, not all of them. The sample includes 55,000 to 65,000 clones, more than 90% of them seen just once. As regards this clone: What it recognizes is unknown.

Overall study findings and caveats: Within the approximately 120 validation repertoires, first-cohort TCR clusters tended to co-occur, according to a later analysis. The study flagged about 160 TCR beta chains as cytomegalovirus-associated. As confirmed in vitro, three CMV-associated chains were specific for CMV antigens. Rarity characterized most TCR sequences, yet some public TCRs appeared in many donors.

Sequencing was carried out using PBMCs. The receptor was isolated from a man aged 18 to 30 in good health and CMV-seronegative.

CDR3 DNA sequence: TGTGCCAGTTCGGGACAGGTCGACCTCGAGCAGTACTTC. It encodes CASSGQVDLEQYF. The chain employs TRBV19 and TRBJ2-7; TRBD1 matches at 8 bases. There are 13 residues in the CDR3. Germline V gene data show CDR1 as LNHDA and CDR2 as SQIVND (reference sequence). V dropped 8 bases and J dropped 6; count of bases not matched to a gene: 9.